One T cell receptor (beta chain) is described in this entry. This entry comes from a study of T cell responses to AZD1222 COVID-19 vaccine. The V segment lost 4 bases and the J segment 6 bases; nucleotides outside the gene matches: 3. The germline V gene has CDR1 SGHTA and CDR2 FQGNSA. The CDR3 runs 14 residues. The protocol was immunoSEQ multiplex PCR, while the TCRdb copy is restricted to in-frame clones and leaves out a portion. The repertoire holds roughly 120,000 clones, with approximately 90% as singletons. Pooled samples include second doses given at about 4 or 12 weeks. The sequencing here drew on peripheral blood, taken 28 days after the second AZD1222 dose. This clonotype was sampled from an adult who received the AZD1222 COVID-19 vaccine. The chain links TRBV7-2 to TRBJ2-7; 13 bases fit TRBD2. The CDR3 bases are TGTGCCAGCAGCTGGACTAGCGGGAGCGCCGAGCAGTACTTC. Translation: CASSWTSGSAEQYF.